The present T cell receptor (beta chain) was sequenced within a study of T cell responses to AZD1222 COVID-19 vaccine (dated by TCRdb to 2020 to 2022). Describing the broader study: Because spike-specific TCR depth and breadth did not differ between the two schedules, AZD1222 recipients who got a second dose at roughly 4 weeks were pooled with those who got a second dose at roughly 12 weeks. A total of under 250 trial participants underwent TCR sequencing, of whom 200 to 220 had received two doses of AZD1222 and around 25 had received two doses of the MenACWY control vaccine. Trial participants were enrolled into age subgroups of 18-55, 56-69 and 70-plus years, which contained around 140, 26 and 57 TCR-sequenced participants, respectively. Overall results and qualifications from the work: No day 14 peak-response samples were available, so repertoires were characterized only after the peak T cell response. Vaccine-associated CD4 TCRs spanned the whole spike protein, with dominant responses in regions 160-218 and 743-854. The 56-69-year group was small, and its depth increase did not reach significance, likely because of low power. Most participants were white British and females outnumbered males, and the authors suggested that clonal diversity may have been underestimated. Spike-specific TCR breadth and depth rose significantly after two AZD1222 doses compared with day 0 and with MenACWY recipients. Reportedly, close to half of the unique spike-specific TCRs recognized epitopes lying outside the regions that are mutated in the B.1.351 and B.1.1.7 variants. Only six AZD1222 recipients were SARS-CoV-2 seropositive at baseline, limiting conclusions about previously exposed vaccinees.

The intended sense of this specimen's time point label: baseline before first vaccination. Vaccinee samples came from UK trials COV001 and COV002, including a single-blind randomized controlled phase 2/3 trial of AZD1222 (ChAdOx1 nCoV-19) in healthy adults. Trial participant PBMC samples were collected at day 0 and day 28 after the second dose for TCRbeta chain sequencing. The junction carries 14 bases between V and J, which are trimmed by 5 bases and 3 bases respectively. The CDR3 covers 15 residues, taking in both the cysteine and the phenylalanine. The kept DNA is CDR3 alone, 45 bases in frame from the first base. CDR1 and CDR2, per the germline V gene, are MNHEY and SVGEGT. Comment on this clone: This clone's antigen is unknown. There are no base qualities to consult, and no much larger clone falls within one base.

The CDR3 regions of human TCRbeta chains were subjected to immunosequencing. In the original analysis: Repertoire TCRs were checked for matches against a reference library of SARS-CoV-2-specific TCRs that had been generated using the MIRA antigen-specificity platform. Breadth was defined as the fraction of unique TCRs that were SARS-CoV-2-associated, and depth was defined as the fraction of total T cells that were SARS-CoV-2-associated. Using the MIRA data, each spike-specific TCR was mapped to the spike region that the TCR reacts to and placed in a CD4 or CD8 class. Log10-transformed breadth and depth values were compared by one-way ANOVA with Sidak's multiple comparisons tests. TCRdb carries this immuneACCESS record with in-frame sequences only. Its versions omit some clonotypes, under half of them owing to an unresolved V gene in the studies checked, with the rest unexplained. The V and J calls and clone size were taken over from that table, and D and trimming were inferred from the DNA. For this sample the table gives some 150,000 clones, of which about 92% were detected only once. Of the sample, approximately 2.1% is held by the ten largest clones.

This specimen consisted of peripheral blood, obtained on day 0 of AZD1222 vaccination. The chain is assembled from TRBV6-2 or TRBV6-3 and TRBJ1-3; possibly the D gene is TRBD1, per 5 matching bases. This clonotype was obtained from an adult in good health. The encoded CDR3 is CASSLTGTFGNTIYF. The nucleotides read TGTGCCAGCAGTCTTACCGGGACGTTTGGAAACACCATATATTTT.